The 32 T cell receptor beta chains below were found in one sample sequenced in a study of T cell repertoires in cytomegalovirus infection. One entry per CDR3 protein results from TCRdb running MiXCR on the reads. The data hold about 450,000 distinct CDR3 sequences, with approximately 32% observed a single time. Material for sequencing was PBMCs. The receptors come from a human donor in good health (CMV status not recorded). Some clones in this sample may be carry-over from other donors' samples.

CDR3 sequence reads: CASSAGLHREKLFF. CDR3 DNA sequence: TGCGCCAGCAGCGCGGGACTCCACCGTGAAAAACTGTTTTTT. The gene calls are TRBV4-3 and TRBJ1-4, with D perhaps matching TRBD1 (5 bases). Germline CDR1 reads LGHNA; CDR2 reads YSLEER. The CDR3 is 14 amino acids. Trimming left V 5 bases short and J 7 bases short, with 14 bases between.

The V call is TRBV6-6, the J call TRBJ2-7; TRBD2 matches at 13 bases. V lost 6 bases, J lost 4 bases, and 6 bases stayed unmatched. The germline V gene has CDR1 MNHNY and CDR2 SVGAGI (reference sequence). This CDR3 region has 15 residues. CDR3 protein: CASRTTSGGAYEQYF. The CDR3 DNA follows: TGTGCCAGCAGAACTACTAGCGGGGGGGCTTACGAGCAGTACTTC.

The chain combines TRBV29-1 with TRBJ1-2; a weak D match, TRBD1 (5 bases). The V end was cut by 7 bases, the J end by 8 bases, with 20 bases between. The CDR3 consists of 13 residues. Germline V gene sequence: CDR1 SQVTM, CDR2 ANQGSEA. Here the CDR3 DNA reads TGCAGCGCCGGGGACCCCGGACCTGGAGGCTACACCTTC. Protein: CSAGDPGPGGYTF.

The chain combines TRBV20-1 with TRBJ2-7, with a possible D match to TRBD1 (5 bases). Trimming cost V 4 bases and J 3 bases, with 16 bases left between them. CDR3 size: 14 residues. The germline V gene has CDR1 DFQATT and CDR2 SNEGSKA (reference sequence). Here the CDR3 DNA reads TGCAGTGCTACCCCCGACTCAAGGGGCTACGAGCAGTACTTC. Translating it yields CSATPDSRGYEQYF.

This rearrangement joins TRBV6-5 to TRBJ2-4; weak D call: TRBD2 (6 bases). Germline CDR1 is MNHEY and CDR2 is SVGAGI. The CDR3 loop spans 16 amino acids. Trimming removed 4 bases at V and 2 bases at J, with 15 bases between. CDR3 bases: TGTGCCAGCAGTTTTGGCACCCGCGGGACCAAAAACATTCAGTACTTC. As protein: CASSFGTRGTKNIQYF.

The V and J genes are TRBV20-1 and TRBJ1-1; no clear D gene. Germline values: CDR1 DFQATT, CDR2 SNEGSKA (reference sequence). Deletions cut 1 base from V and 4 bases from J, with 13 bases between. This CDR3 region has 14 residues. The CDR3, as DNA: TGCAGTGCTAGAGGCGACCGGTCGCTCACTGAAGCTTTCTTT. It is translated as CSARGDRSLTEAFF.

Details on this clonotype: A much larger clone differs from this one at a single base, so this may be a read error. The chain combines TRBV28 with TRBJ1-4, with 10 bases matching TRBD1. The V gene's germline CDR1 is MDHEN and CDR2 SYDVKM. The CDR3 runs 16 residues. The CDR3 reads CASSPHQGQGSEILFF. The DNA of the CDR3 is TGTGCCAGCAGCCCCCACCAGGGACAGGGGTCTGAAATACTGTTTTTT.

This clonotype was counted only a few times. This CDR3 reads CASTKGQGTYEQYF. CDR3 DNA sequence: TGTGCCAGCACCAAGGGACAGGGAACCTACGAGCAGTACTTC. This chain uses TRBV27 with TRBJ2-7, with 9 nucleotides matching TRBD1. Germline V gives CDR1 MNHEY, CDR2 SMNVEV (reference sequence). V dropped 7 bases and J dropped 2; count of bases not matched to a gene: 6. The CDR3 runs 14 residues.

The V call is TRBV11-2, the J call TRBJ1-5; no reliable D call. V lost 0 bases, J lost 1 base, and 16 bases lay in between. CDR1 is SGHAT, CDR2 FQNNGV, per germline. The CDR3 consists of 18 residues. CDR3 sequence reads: CASSLDVGGRLSNQPQHF. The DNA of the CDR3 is TGTGCCAGCAGCTTAGATGTGGGCGGGCGGCTAAGCAATCAGCCCCAGCATTTT.

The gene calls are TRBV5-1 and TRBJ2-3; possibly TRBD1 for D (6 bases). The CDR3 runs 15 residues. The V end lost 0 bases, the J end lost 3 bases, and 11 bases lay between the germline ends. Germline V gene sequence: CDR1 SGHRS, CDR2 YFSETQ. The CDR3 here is CASSLADQGTDTQYF. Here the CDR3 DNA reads TGCGCCAGCAGCTTGGCCGATCAGGGGACAGATACGCAGTATTTT. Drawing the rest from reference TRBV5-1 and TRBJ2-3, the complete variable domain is KAGVTQTPRYLIKTRGQQVTLSCSPISGHRSVSWYQQTPGQGLQFLFEYFSETQRNKGNFPGRFSGRQFSNSRSEMNVSTLELGDSALYLCASSLADQGTDTQYFGPGTRLTVL.

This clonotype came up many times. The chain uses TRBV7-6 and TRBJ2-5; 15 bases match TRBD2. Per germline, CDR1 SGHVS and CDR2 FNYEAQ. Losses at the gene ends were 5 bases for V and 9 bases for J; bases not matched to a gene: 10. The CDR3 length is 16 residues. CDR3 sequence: CASSKTGLAGGVAQYF. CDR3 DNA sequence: TGTGCCAGCAGCAAGACAGGACTAGCGGGGGGGGTGGCCCAGTACTTC.

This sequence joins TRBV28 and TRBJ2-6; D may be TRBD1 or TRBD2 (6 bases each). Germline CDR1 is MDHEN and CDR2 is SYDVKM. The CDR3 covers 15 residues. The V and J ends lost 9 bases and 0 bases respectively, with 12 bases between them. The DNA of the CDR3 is TGTGCCAGTAAAACGGGGGCCTCTGGGGCCAACGTCCTGACTTTC. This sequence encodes CASKTGASGANVLTF.

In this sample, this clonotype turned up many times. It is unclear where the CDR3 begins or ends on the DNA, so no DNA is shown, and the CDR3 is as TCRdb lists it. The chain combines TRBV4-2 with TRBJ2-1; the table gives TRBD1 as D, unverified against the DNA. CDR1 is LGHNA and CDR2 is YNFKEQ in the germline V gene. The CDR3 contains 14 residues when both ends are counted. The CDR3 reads CASSQDSGPAEQFF.

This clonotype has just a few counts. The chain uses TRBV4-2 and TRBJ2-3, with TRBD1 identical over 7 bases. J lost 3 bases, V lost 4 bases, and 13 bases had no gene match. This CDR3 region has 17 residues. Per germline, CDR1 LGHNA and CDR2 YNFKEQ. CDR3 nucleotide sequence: TGTGCCAGCAGCCCGAACAGGGGCATGTTCCCGACAGATACGCAGTATTTT. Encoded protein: CASSPNRGMFPTDTQYF.

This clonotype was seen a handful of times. CDR3 loop: CASSQEMAEYEQYF. DNA of the CDR3: TGTGCCAGCAGCCAAGAGATGGCGGAATACGAGCAGTACTTC. This chain joins TRBV4-2 and TRBJ2-7; D uncertain. V lost 0 bases and J lost 4, with 10 bases in between. This CDR3 has 14 amino acids. The germline gives CDR1 LGHNA, CDR2 YNFKEQ.

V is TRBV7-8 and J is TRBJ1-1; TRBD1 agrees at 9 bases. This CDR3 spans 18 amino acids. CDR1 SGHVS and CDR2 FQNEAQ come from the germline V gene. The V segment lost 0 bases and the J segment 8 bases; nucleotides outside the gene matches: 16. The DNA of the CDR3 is TGTGCCAGCAGCTTAGCGCGGTTCGGACAGGGGATCAAGACCGAAGCTTTCTTT. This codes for CASSLARFGQGIKTEAFF.

CDR3 protein: CASSSKLGDTQYF. In DNA, the CDR3 is TGTGCCAGCAGCTCCAAATTAGGAGATACGCAGTATTTT. The chain recombines TRBV7-8 with TRBJ2-3; D is undetermined. CDR3 length: 13 residues. Germline V gene lookup returns CDR1 SGHVS and CDR2 FQNEAQ. V lost 4 bases and J 5 bases, leaving 10 bases between the germline ends.

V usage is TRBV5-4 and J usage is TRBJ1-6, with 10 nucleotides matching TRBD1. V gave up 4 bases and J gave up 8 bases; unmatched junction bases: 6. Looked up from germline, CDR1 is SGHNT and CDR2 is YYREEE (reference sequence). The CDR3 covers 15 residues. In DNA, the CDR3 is TGTGCCAGCAGCATGGGACAGGGGATCGATTCACCCCTCCACTTT. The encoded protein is CASSMGQGIDSPLHF. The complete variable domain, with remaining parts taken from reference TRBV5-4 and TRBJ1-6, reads ETGVTQSPTHLIKTRGQQVTLRCSSQSGHNTVSWYQQALGQGPQFIFQYYREEENGRGNFPPRFSGLQFPNYSSELNVNALELDDSALYLCASSMGQGIDSPLHFGNGTRLTVT.

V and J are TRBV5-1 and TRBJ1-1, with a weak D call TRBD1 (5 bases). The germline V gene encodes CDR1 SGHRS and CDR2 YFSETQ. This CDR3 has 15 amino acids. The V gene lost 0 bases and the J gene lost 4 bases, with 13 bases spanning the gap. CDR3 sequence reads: CASSLESGWTTEAFF. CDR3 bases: TGCGCCAGCAGCTTGGAATCAGGGTGGACCACTGAAGCTTTCTTT.

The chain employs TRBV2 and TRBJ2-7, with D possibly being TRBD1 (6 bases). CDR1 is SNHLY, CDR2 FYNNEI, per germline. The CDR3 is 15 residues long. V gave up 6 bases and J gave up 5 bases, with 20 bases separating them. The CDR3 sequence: CASRYLGTLNHEQYF. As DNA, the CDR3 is TGTGCCAGCAGGTACCTGGGGACACTCAACCACGAGCAGTACTTC.

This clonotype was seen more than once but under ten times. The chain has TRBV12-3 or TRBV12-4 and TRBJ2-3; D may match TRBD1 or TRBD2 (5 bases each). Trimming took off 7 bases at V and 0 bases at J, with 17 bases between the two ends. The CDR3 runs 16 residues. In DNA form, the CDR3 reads TGTGCCAGCACCATGACCGGGGACCTTAGCACAGATACGCAGTATTTT. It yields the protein CASTMTGDLSTDTQYF.

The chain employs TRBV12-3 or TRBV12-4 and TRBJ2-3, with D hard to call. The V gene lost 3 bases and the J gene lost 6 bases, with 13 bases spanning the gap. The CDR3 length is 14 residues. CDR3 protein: CASSFGPLADTQYF. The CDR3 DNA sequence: TGTGCCAGCAGTTTCGGACCCCTCGCGGATACGCAGTATTTT.

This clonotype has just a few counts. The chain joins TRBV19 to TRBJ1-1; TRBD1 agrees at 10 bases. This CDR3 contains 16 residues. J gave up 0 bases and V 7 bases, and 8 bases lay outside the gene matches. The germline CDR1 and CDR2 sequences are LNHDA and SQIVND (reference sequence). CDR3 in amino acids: CASNGDRGRVNTEAFF. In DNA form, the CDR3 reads TGTGCCAGTAACGGGGACAGGGGAAGGGTGAACACTGAAGCTTTCTTT.

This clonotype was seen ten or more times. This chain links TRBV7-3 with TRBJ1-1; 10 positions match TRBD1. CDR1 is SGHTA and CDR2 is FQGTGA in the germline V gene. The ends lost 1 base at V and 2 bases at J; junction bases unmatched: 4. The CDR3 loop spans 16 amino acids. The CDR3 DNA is TGTGCCAGCAGCTTAAGCGGACAGGGGGTAAACACTGAAGCTTTCTTT. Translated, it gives CASSLSGQGVNTEAFF. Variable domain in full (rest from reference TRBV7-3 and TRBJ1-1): GAGVSQTPSNKVTEKGKYVELRCDPISGHTALYWYRQSLGQGPEFLIYFQGTGAADDSGLPNDRFFAVRPEGSVSTLKIQRTERGDSAVYLCASSLSGQGVNTEAFFGQGTRLTVV.

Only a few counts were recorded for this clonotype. In nucleotides, the CDR3 is TGTGCCAGCAGCCAAGATCTTAGCGGGGACACAGATACGCAGTATTTT. This encodes CASSQDLSGDTDTQYF. The J gene is TRBJ2-3, the V gene TRBV3-1; 8 bases fit TRBD2. The trim removed 0 bases at V and 2 bases at J, leaving 4 bases unmatched. Looked up from germline, CDR1 is LGHDT and CDR2 is YNNKEL (reference sequence). This CDR3 spans 16 amino acids.

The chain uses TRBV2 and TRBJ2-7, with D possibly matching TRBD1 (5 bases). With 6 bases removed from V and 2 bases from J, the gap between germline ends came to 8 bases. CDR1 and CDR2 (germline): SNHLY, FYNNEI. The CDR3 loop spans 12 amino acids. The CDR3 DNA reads TGTGCCAGCAGGACAGATACCTACGAGCAGTACTTC. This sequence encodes CASRTDTYEQYF.

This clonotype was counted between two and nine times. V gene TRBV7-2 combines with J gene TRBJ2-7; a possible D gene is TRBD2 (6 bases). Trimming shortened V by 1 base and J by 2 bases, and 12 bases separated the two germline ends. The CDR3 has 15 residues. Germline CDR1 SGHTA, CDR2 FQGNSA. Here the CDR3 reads CASSLGGGVTYEQYF. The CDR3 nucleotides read TGTGCCAGCAGCTTAGGGGGCGGGGTCACCTACGAGCAGTACTTC.

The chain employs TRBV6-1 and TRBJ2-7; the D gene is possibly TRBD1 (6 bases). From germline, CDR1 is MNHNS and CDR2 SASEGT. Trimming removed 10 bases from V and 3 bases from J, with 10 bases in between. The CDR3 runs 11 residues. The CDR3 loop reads CAIKDSYEQYF. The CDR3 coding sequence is TGTGCCATCAAGGACAGCTACGAGCAGTACTTC.

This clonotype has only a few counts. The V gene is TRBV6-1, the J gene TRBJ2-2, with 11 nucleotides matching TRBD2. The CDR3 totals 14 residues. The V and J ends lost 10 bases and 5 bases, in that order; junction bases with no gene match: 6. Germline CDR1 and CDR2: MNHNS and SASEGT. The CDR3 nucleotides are TGTGCCATCATGATAGCGGGGGGGACCGGGGAGCTGTTTTTT. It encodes CAIMIAGGTGELFF.

CDR3 loop: CASSALIPGGGTSSGNTIYF. The CDR3 DNA sequence: TGTGCCAGCAGTGCCCTCATCCCGGGGGGCGGAACCAGCTCTGGAAACACCATATATTTT. V gene TRBV2 combines with J gene TRBJ1-3, with D possibly TRBD1 on 6 matching bases. Germline CDR1 SNHLY, CDR2 FYNNEI. CDR3 length: 20 residues. V was pared by 4 bases and J by 0 bases, with 25 bases between.

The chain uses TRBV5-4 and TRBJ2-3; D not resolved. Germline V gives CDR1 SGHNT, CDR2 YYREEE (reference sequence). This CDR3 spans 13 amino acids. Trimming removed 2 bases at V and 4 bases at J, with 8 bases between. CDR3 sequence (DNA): TGTGCCAGCAGCTTTACGTACTCAGATACGCAGTATTTT. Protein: CASSFTYSDTQYF.

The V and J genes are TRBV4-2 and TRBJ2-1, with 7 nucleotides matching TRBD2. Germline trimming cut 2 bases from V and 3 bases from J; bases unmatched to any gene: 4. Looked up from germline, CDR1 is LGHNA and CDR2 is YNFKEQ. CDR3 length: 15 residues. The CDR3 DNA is TGTGCCAGCAGCCAACGGACTAGTGACTACAATGAGCAGTTCTTC. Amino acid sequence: CASSQRTSDYNEQFF.